The sequence of this TCR beta chain was determined in a study of T cells after yellow fever vaccination. Study results and caveats: Bulk-population clonotypes that are abundant could appear as contaminants in FACS-sorted repertoires.

TCRdb re-derived calls from the 5' RACE reads in MiXCR, one entry per CDR3 protein. Of around 340,000 distinct CDR3 sequences in the sample, 8.5% to 10% were seen once. This clonotype was counted only a few times. The target antigen is unknown. The CDR3 runs 14 residues. The J segment lost 7 bases and the V segment lost 4 bases, leaving 8 bases of the junction unmatched. In germline, CDR1 is LGHNA, CDR2 YSLEER. The material was PBMCs, obtained on the day of the first yellow fever vaccination. The chain combines TRBV4-3 with TRBJ1-2, with 8 bases identical to TRBD1. This sequence originates from a man between 18 and 35 years old who received the YFV17D yellow fever vaccine. The DNA of the CDR3 is TGCGCCAGCAGCCGCCAGGACAGGGCGGGTGGCTACACCTTC. It encodes CASSRQDRAGGYTF.